The source of this TCR beta chain is a study of blood T cell repertoires in COVID-19. Per the germline V gene, CDR1 is MGHRA and CDR2 is YSYEKL. The V segment lost 3 bases and the J segment 2 bases; nucleotides outside the gene matches: 6. This CDR3 region has 15 residues. Only in-frame clones appear in the TCRdb table, and some are missing; sequencing was by immunoSEQ multiplex PCR. This sample has approximately 300,000 clones, with approximately 88% found just once. This sequence was found in a man between 18 and 35 years old who had recovered from COVID-19. The J gene is TRBJ2-7, the V gene TRBV4-1; 8 bases line up with TRBD2. The sample taken for sequencing was peripheral blood. DNA for the CDR3: TGCGCCAGCAGCCAGGTTAGCGGGGCCCCCTACGAGCAGTACTTC. Its translation: CASSQVSGAPYEQYF.